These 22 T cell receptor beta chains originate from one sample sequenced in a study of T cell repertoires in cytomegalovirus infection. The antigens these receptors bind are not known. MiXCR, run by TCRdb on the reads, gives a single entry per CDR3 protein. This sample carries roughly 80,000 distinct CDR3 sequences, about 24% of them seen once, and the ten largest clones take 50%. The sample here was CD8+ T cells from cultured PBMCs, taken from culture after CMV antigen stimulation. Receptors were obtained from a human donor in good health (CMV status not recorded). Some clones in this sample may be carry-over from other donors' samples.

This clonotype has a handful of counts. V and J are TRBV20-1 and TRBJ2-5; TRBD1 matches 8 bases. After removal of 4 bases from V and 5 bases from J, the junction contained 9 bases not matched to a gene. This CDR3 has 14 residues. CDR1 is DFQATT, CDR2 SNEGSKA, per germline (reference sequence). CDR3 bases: TGCAGTGCTACTTCCACAGGGGGAGGTGAGACCCAGTACTTC. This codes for CSATSTGGGETQYF.

CDR3 sequence: CASNPTGTTGELFF. The CDR3 DNA reads TGTGCCAGCAACCCGACAGGGACCACCGGGGAGCTGTTTTTT. The chain uses TRBV12-3 or TRBV12-4 and TRBJ2-2, with 7 positions matching TRBD1. The CDR3 contains 14 residues. Unmatched junction bases numbered 6, after V lost 7 bases and J lost 4 bases.

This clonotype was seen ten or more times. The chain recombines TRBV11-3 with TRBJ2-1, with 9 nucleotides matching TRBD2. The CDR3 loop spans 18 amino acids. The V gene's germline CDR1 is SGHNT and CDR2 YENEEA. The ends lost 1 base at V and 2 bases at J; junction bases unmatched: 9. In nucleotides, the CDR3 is TGTGCCAGCAGCTTAGGAGGTAATAGCGGGGGTGCCTACAATGAGCAGTTCTTC. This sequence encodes CASSLGGNSGGAYNEQFF.

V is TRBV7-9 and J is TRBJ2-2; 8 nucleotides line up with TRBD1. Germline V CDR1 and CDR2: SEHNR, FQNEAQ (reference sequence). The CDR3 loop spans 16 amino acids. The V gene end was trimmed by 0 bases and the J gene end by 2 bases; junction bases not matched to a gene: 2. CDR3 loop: CASSLAQGANTGELFF. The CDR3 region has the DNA TGTGCCAGCAGCTTAGCGCAGGGGGCAAACACCGGGGAGCTGTTTTTT.

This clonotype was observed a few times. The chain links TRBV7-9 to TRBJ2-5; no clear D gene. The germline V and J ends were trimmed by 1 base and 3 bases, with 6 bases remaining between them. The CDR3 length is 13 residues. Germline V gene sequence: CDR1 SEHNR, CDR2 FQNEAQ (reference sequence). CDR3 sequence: CASSLVVEETQYF. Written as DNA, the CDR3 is TGTGCCAGCAGCTTAGTGGTCGAAGAGACCCAGTACTTC.

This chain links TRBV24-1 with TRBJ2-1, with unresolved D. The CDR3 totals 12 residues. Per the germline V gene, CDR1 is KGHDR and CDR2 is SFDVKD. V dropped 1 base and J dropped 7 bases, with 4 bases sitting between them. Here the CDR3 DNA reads TGTGCCACCAGTGATTTCAAAAATGAGCAGTTCTTC. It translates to CATSDFKNEQFF.

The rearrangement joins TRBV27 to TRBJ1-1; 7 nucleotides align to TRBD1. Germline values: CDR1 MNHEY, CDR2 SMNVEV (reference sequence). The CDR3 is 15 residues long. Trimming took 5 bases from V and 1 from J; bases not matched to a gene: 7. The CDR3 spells CASSDTGAANTEAFF. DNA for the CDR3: TGTGCCAGCAGTGACACAGGGGCGGCGAACACTGAAGCTTTCTTT.

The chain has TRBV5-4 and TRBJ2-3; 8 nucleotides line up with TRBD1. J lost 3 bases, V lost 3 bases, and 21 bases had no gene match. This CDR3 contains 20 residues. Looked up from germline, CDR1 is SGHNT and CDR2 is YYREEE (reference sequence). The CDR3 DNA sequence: TGTGCCAGCAGCTCGACAACTGCCTTTTCGGACAGGGATGAAACAGATACGCAGTATTTT. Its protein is CASSSTTAFSDRDETDTQYF.

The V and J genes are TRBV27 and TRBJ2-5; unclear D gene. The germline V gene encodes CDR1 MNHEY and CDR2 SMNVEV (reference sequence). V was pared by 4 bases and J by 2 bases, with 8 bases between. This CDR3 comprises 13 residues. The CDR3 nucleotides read TGTGCCAGCAGTTCGTTGATTCAAGAGACCCAGTACTTC. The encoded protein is CASSSLIQETQYF.

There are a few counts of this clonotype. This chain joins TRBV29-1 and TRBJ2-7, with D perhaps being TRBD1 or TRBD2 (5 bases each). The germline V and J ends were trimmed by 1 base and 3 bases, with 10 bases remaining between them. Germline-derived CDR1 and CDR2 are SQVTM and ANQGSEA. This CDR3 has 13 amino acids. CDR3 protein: CSVEGDLDYEQYF. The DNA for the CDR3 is TGCAGCGTTGAAGGGGACCTGGACTACGAGCAGTACTTC.

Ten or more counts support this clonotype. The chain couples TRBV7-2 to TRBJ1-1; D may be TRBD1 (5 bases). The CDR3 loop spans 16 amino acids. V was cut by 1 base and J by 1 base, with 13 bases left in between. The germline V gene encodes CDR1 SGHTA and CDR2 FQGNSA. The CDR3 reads CASSLGAGGENTEAFF. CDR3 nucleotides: TGTGCCAGCAGCTTAGGGGCCGGGGGGGAGAACACTGAAGCTTTCTTT.

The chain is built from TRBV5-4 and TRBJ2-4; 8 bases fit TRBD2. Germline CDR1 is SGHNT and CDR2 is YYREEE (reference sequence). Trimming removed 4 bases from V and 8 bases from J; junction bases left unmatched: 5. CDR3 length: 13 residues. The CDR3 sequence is CASSPGGGDIQYF. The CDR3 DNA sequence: TGTGCCAGCAGCCCCGGGGGGGGCGACATTCAGTACTTC.

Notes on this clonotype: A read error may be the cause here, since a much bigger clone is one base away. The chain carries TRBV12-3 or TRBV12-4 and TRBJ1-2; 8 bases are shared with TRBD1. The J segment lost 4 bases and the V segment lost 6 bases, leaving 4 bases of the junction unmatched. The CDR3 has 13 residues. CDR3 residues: CASRFGTGYGYTF. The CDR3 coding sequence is TGTGCCAGCAGATTTGGGACAGGCTATGGCTACACCTTC.

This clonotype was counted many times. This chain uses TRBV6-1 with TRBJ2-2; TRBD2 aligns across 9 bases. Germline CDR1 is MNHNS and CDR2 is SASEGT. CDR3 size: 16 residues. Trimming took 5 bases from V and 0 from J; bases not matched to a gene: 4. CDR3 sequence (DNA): TGTGCCAGCAGTTCAGTAGCGGGGGCGAACACCGGGGAGCTGTTTTTT. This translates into CASSSVAGANTGELFF.

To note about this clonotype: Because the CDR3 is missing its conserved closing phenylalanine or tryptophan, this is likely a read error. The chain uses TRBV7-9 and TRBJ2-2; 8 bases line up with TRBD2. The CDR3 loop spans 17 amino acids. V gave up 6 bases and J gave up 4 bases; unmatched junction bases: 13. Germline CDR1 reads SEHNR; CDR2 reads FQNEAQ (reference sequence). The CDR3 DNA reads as TGTGCCAGCAGTCAAAGGGCGGGGGGCGCTGGCACCGGGGAGCTGTTTTCT. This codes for CASSQRAGGAGTGELFS.

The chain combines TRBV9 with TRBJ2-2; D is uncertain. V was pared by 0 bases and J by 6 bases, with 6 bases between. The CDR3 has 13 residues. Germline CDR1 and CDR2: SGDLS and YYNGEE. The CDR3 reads CASSVEGSGELFF. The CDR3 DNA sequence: TGTGCCAGCAGCGTAGAGGGTTCCGGGGAGCTGTTTTTT. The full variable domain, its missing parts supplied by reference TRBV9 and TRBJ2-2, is DSGVTQTPKHLITATGQRVTLRCSPRSGDLSVYWYQQSLDQGLQFLIQYYNGEERAKGNILERFSAQQFPDLHSELNLSSLELGDSALYFCASSVEGSGELFFGEGSRLTVL.

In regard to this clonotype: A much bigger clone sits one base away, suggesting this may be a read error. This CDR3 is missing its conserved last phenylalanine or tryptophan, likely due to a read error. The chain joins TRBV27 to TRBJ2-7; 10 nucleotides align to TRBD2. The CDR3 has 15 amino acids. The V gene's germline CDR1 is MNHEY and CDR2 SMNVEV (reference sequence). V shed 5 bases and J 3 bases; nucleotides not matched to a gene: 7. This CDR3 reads CASSNLAGANYEQYI. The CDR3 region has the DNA TGTGCCAGCAGTAACCTAGCGGGGGCGAACTACGAGCAGTACATC.

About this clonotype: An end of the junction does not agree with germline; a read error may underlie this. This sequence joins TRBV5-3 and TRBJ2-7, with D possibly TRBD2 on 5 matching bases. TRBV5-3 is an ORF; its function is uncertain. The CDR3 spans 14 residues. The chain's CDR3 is CASSFRGTTYEQYF. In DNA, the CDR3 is TGTGCCAGCAGCTTTCGGGGTACTACCTACGAGCAGTACTTC.

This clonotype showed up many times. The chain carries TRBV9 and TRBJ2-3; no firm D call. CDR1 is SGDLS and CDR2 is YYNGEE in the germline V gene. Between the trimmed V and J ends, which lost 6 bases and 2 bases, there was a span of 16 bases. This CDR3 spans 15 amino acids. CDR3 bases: TGTGCCAGCACCGCCAGCTCGAAGGTCACAGATACGCAGTATTTT. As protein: CASTASSKVTDTQYF.

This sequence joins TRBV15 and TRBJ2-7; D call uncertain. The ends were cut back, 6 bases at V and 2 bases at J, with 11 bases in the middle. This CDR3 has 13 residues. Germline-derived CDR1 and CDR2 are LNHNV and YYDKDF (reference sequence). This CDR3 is CATSDARAYEQYF. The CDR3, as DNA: TGTGCCACCAGTGACGCAAGAGCCTACGAGCAGTACTTC.

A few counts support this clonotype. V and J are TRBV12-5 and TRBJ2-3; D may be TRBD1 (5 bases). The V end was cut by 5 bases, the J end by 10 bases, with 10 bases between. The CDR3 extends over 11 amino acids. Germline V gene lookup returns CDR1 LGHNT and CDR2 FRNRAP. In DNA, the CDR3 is TGTGCTAGTGGTCTAGGGGTGCCGCAGTATTTT. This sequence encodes CASGLGVPQYF.

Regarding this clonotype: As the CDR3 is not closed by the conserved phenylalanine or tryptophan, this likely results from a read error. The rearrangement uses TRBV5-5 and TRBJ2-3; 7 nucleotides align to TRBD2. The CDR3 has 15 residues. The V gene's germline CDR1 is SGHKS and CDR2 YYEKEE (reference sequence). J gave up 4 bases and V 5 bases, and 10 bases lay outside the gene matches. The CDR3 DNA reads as TGTGCCAGCAGTTTCGAGACTAGCTGGGCAGATACGCAGTATTCT. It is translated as CASSFETSWADTQYS.